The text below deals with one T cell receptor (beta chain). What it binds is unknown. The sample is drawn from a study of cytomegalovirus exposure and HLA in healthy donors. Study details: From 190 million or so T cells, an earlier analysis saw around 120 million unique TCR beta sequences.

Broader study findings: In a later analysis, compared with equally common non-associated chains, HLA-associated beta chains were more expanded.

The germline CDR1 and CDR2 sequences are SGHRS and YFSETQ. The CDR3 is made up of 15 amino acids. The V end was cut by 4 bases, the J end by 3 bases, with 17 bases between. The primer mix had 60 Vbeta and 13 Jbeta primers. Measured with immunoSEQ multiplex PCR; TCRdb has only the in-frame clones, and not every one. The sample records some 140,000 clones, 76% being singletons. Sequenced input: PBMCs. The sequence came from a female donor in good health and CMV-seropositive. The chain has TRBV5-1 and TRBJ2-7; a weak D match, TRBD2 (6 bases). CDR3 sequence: CASSPAGGYLYEQYF. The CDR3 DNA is TGCGCCAGCAGCCCGGCCGGGGGTTACCTCTACGAGCAGTACTTC.